This TCR beta chain was obtained from a study of cytomegalovirus exposure and HLA in healthy donors. Study in general: Earlier, 150 million to 200 million T cells were analyzed, and some 120 million unique TCR beta sequences were found among them. Of roughly 400 genotyped donors, roughly 80% clustered with self-reported Caucasian donors.

The PCR employed 60 Vbeta primers together with 13 Jbeta primers. Profiled with immunoSEQ multiplex PCR; TCRdb holds only in-frame clones, not every one. The sample contains 90,000 to 120,000 clones, 70% to 80% of which appear only once. With 5 bases removed from V and 6 bases from J, the gap between germline ends came to 11 bases. The germline V gene has CDR1 SGHVS and CDR2 FQNEAQ. The CDR3 is made up of 13 amino acids. This clone was counted only a few times. The chain links TRBV7-8 to TRBJ2-1, with no clear D. The source of this sequence is a female donor in good health and CMV-seropositive. Sequenced sample: PBMCs. The CDR3 region has the DNA TGTGCCAGCAGCCCCCCGAGATCCAATGAGCAGTTCTTC. This translates into CASSPPRSNEQFF.